Below, one T cell receptor beta chain is given with its context. Survey-level TCR beta sequencing used the immunoSEQ assay. The method was immunoSEQ multiplex PCR; TCRdb's version includes in-frame clones alone and lacks a portion of them. The sample carries 60,000 to 75,000 clones, around 95% recorded once. This CDR3 has 14 amino acids. Germline V lookup: CDR1 SGHAT, CDR2 FQNNGV. Losses at the gene ends were 6 bases for V and 1 base for J; bases not matched to a gene: 4. The chain couples TRBV11-2 to TRBJ1-1; 8 nucleotides align to TRBD1. The clonotype originates from a man aged 40-50 years with rheumatoid arthritis. The specimen was PBMCs. The CDR3 DNA is TGTGCCAGCAGACGGGACAGGAGGAACACTGAAGCTTTCTTT. Translation: CASRRDRRNTEAFF.